The 21 T cell receptor beta chains below were found in one sample sequenced in a study of shared clonotypes between healthy human individuals. TCRdb's table, derived via immunoSEQ multiplex PCR, lists solely in-frame clones and lacks some. This sample has over 2 million clones; 85% to 95% occur once, and the top ten carry about 0.36%. The source material was naive CD4+ T cells from PBMCs. Subset indicated: CD45RA+ positively selected. The receptors were gathered from a man between 18 and 35 years old in good health. Some clones in this sample may be carry-over from other donors' samples.

V gene TRBV9 combines with J gene TRBJ2-1, with unresolved D. Germline values: CDR1 SGDLS, CDR2 YYNGEE. The CDR3 spans 13 residues. Trimming pared 4 bases from V and 6 bases from J, leaving 11 bases between. In DNA form, the CDR3 reads TGTGCCAGCAGCTCCGACGGCCTCAATGAGCAGTTCTTC. Translation: CASSSDGLNEQFF.

This clone was recorded only once. The chain has TRBV29-1 and TRBJ2-3; TRBD2 agrees at 7 bases. Trimming at V came to 4 bases and at J to 4 bases, leaving 14 bases not matched to a gene. Germline CDR1 SQVTM, CDR2 ANQGSEA. The CDR3 contains 16 residues. The chain's CDR3 is CSVGFGGSRPPDTQYF. For the CDR3, the DNA is TGCAGCGTTGGGTTCGGGGGGTCCCGGCCACCAGATACGCAGTATTTT.

The chain links TRBV27 to TRBJ1-1; D is uncertain. CDR1 and CDR2 (germline): MNHEY, SMNVEV (reference sequence). CDR3 length: 13 amino acids. Trimming shortened V by 5 bases and J by 3 bases, and 10 bases separated the two germline ends. The CDR3 reads CASSPSRYTEAFF. Here the CDR3 DNA reads TGTGCCAGCAGTCCCAGCCGCTACACTGAAGCTTTCTTT.

This chain links TRBV2 with TRBJ2-7, with D maybe TRBD1 (6 bases). Trimming cost V 6 bases and J 5 bases, with 11 bases left between them. Germline-derived CDR1 and CDR2 are SNHLY and FYNNEI. CDR3 length equals 12 residues. The CDR3 loop reads CASRQGFHEQYF. The CDR3 DNA reads TGTGCCAGCAGACAGGGATTCCACGAGCAGTACTTC.

This chain uses TRBV5-8 with TRBJ1-1; perhaps TRBD1 as D (5 bases). The V and J ends lost 2 bases and 5 bases respectively, with 16 bases between them. The V gene's germline CDR1 is SGHTS and CDR2 YDEGEE. CDR3 length equals 15 residues. Here the CDR3 reads CASSFYRLIRTEAFF. The CDR3 DNA reads TGTGCCAGCAGCTTTTACAGGCTTATCCGGACTGAAGCTTTCTTT.

In this sample, this clone turned up once. The chain is built from TRBV30 and TRBJ1-2; the match to TRBD1 covers 8 bases. Germline V gene data show CDR1 as GTSNPN and CDR2 as SVGIG (reference sequence). This CDR3 spans 13 amino acids. The V gene end was trimmed by 1 base and the J gene end by 4 bases; junction bases not matched to a gene: 2. DNA of the CDR3: TGTGCCTGGAGTGGGGGACAGGTCTATGGCTACACCTTC. Translation: CAWSGGQVYGYTF.

V is TRBV6-5 and J is TRBJ2-7; TRBD2 matches 11 bases. CDR3 length: 15 residues. V lost 4 bases and J lost 6; bases outside the gene matches: 8. Germline V lookup: CDR1 MNHEY, CDR2 SVGAGI. Written as DNA, the CDR3 is TGTGCCAGCAGTTTAGGCCTAGCGGGGGGTGGCGAGCAGTACTTC. Its translation is CASSLGLAGGGEQYF.

The chain has TRBV29-1 and TRBJ2-2, with D unclear. The CDR3 spans 13 residues. CDR1 and CDR2 (germline): SQVTM, ANQGSEA. Deletions cut 6 bases from V and 4 bases from J, with 12 bases between. The CDR3 is CSVEHRGTGELFF. DNA of the CDR3: TGCAGCGTGGAGCATCGTGGCACCGGGGAGCTGTTTTTT.

The J gene is TRBJ2-6, the V gene TRBV27; 7 positions match TRBD1. The CDR3 is made up of 16 amino acids. V was clipped by 3 bases and J by 0 bases; unmatched bases: 2. Germline lookup yields CDR1 MNHEY and CDR2 SMNVEV (reference sequence). The CDR3 here is CASSFGDSSGANVLTF. The DNA for the CDR3 is TGTGCCAGCAGTTTCGGGGACAGCTCTGGGGCCAACGTCCTGACTTTC.

J is TRBJ2-3 and V is TRBV7-7; the match to TRBD1 covers 11 bases. The CDR3 totals 14 residues. V dropped 5 bases and J dropped 8; count of bases not matched to a gene: 6. The germline V gene encodes CDR1 SSHAT and CDR2 FNYEAQ (reference sequence). This CDR3 reads CASSPGTGGVTQYF. The CDR3 bases are TGTGCCAGCAGCCCGGGGACAGGGGGGGTTACGCAGTATTTT.

The genes are TRBV28 and TRBJ2-3; D is possibly TRBD1 (6 bases). Germline CDR1 MDHEN, CDR2 SYDVKM. The V end was cut by 3 bases, the J end by 4 bases, with 8 bases between. The length of the CDR3 is 13 residues. Here the CDR3 DNA reads TGTGCCAGCAGTTTCCCAGGGGCAGATACGCAGTATTTT. It is translated as CASSFPGADTQYF.

The genes are TRBV4-2 and TRBJ2-2; TRBD2 aligns across 7 bases. After removal of 3 bases from V and 6 bases from J, the junction contained 10 bases not matched to a gene. The V gene's germline CDR1 is LGHNA and CDR2 YNFKEQ. The CDR3 contains 16 residues. DNA for the CDR3: TGTGCCAGCAGCCAGTTTGGGACTAAATCGGCCGGGGAGCTGTTTTTT. Translating it yields CASSQFGTKSAGELFF.

This chain joins TRBV19 and TRBJ1-5, with no clear D. The ends were cut back, 5 bases at V and 0 bases at J, with 8 bases in the middle. Germline values: CDR1 LNHDA, CDR2 SQIVND (reference sequence). This CDR3 is built from 14 residues. CDR3: CASSGVYSNQPQHF. The CDR3 bases are TGTGCCAGTAGTGGGGTTTATAGCAATCAGCCCCAGCATTTT.

The rearrangement links TRBV29-1 to TRBJ1-1, with 9 positions matching TRBD1. Germline V gives CDR1 SQVTM, CDR2 ANQGSEA. V lost 6 bases to trimming and J lost 7 bases; unmatched junction nucleotides: 21. The CDR3 length is 17 residues. In nucleotides, the CDR3 is TGCAGCGTGCAACTACTTGGGACAGGGAGAGGTGGGGGTGAAGCTTTCTTT. Its protein product is CSVQLLGTGRGGGEAFF. Combining the CDR3 with reference TRBV29-1 and TRBJ1-1 gives the whole variable domain SAVISQKPSRDICQRGTSLTIQCQVDSQVTMMFWYRQQPGQSLTLIATANQGSEATYESGFVIDKFPISRPNLTFSTLTVSNMSPEDSSIYLCSVQLLGTGRGGGEAFFGQGTRLTVV.

The chain employs TRBV5-1 and TRBJ2-5; D is unclear. The germline V gene has CDR1 SGHRS and CDR2 YFSETQ. Trimming shortened V by 2 bases and J by 2 bases, and 10 bases separated the two germline ends. The length of the CDR3 is 14 residues. CDR3 protein: CASSFLSTQETQYF. CDR3 coding DNA: TGCGCCAGCAGCTTCCTTTCGACACAAGAGACCCAGTACTTC.

This chain joins TRBV4-1 and TRBJ2-1, with 9 bases matching TRBD2. In germline, CDR1 is MGHRA, CDR2 YSYEKL. The V gene end was trimmed by 3 bases and the J gene end by 4 bases; junction bases not matched to a gene: 7. The CDR3 is 16 residues long. CDR3 loop: CASSQRTSALYNEQFF. The DNA for the CDR3 is TGCGCCAGCAGCCAGCGGACTAGCGCACTATACAATGAGCAGTTCTTC.

With respect to this clone: Distinct nucleotide sequences in the sample also encode this CDR3. The chain couples TRBV6-1 to TRBJ2-7; the D gene is possibly TRBD1 (5 bases). CDR3 size: 15 residues. V was shortened by 3 bases and J by 2 bases, with 14 bases between the two germline ends. Germline V gene lookup returns CDR1 MNHNS and CDR2 SASEGT. CDR3 sequence: CASSEALAGTYEQYF. The CDR3 nucleotides are TGTGCCAGCAGTGAGGCCCTCGCAGGGACCTACGAGCAGTACTTC.

The chain combines TRBV7-2 with TRBJ1-5; no reliable D call. Germline V gene sequence: CDR1 SGHTA, CDR2 FQGNSA. With 0 bases removed from V and 7 bases from J, the gap between germline ends came to 7 bases. The CDR3 spans 13 residues. The CDR3, as DNA: TGTGCCAGCAGCTTAGCGCGACAACAGCCCCAGCATTTT. This sequence encodes CASSLARQQPQHF.

CDR3 in amino acids: CASSQRQGQPQHF. In DNA form, the CDR3 reads TGCGCCAGCAGCCAAAGACAGGGTCAGCCCCAGCATTTT. V and J are TRBV4-3 and TRBJ1-5, with TRBD1 matching 7 bases. This CDR3 has 13 residues. Germline V lookup: CDR1 LGHNA, CDR2 YSLEER. The trim removed 2 bases at V and 6 bases at J, leaving 1 base unmatched.

This clone was counted only a few times. Additional DNA sequences in this sample encode the identical CDR3. This chain connects TRBV5-1 to TRBJ2-2; D uncertain. Germline values: CDR1 SGHRS, CDR2 YFSETQ. V shed 4 bases and J shed 2 bases, with 3 bases lying between them. The CDR3 covers 12 residues. DNA of the CDR3: TGCGCCAGCAGCCCCAACACCGGGGAGCTGTTTTTT. Residues: CASSPNTGELFF.

The chain combines TRBV6-5 with TRBJ1-2, with unresolved D. V was trimmed by 3 bases and J by 7 bases, leaving 12 bases between them. Germline loops: CDR1 MNHEY, CDR2 SVGAGI. CDR3 length: 13 amino acids. CDR3 sequence (DNA): TGTGCCAGCAGTTATGACACCGGTCGTGGCTACACCTTC. It is translated as CASSYDTGRGYTF.